Listed below are T cell receptor beta chains from one sample, sequenced in a study of cytomegalovirus exposure and HLA in healthy donors. Clones were read by immunoSEQ multiplex PCR, and TCRdb kept only the in-frame ones, dropping some. The sample contains tens of thousands of clones, around 67% of which appear only once. Source material: PBMCs. All receptors derive from a human donor in good health. Each CDR3 is given with its conserved first and last residue. The D gene is left open where the match is weak. A row's size may be missing; if present it is once, few, many or a size class.

CASTEGWGMDTGELFF	TGTGCCAGCACCGAGGGTTGGGGTATGGACACCGGGGAGCTGTTTTTT	TRBV7-7	TRBJ2-2	NA	NA
CASTYLDTQYF	TGTGCCAGCACCTATTTAGATACGCAGTATTTT	TRBV6-5	TRBJ2-3	NA	NA
CASSSDRSSRTKYF	TGTGCCAGCAGCTCCGACCGAAGTTCTAGGACTAAGTACTTC	TRBV5-6	TRBJ2-7	few	NA
CASSPMTGGQETQYF	TGTGCCAGCAGCCCCATGACAGGGGGGCAAGAGACCCAGTACTTC	TRBV5-6	TRBJ2-5	few	TRBD1
CASSATGLEQYF	TGTGCCAGCAGCGCGACAGGTCTCGAGCAGTACTTC	TRBV7-9	TRBJ2-7	NA	NA
CASSLGPGDEKLFF	TGTGCCAGCAGCTTAGGGCCAGGGGATGAAAAACTGTTTTTT	TRBV7-2	TRBJ1-4	NA	NA
CASSLQQGAQTEAFF	TGTGCCAGCAGCCTACAACAGGGGGCGCAGACTGAAGCTTTCTTT	TRBV5-4	TRBJ1-1	NA	TRBD1
CAWSANRGTDTQYF	TGTGCCTGGAGTGCGAACAGGGGGACAGATACGCAGTATTTT	TRBV30	TRBJ2-3	few	TRBD1
CSVETGLEYGYTF	TGCAGCGTTGAGACAGGACTGGAATATGGCTACACCTTC	TRBV29-1	TRBJ1-2	once	NA
CSASGGLGAFF	TGCAGTGCTAGTGGAGGGCTAGGGGCTTTCTTT	TRBV20-1	TRBJ1-1	NA	NA
CASSPRDRADYTF	TGTGCCAGCAGCCCCCGGGACAGGGCCGACTACACCTTC	TRBV7-9	TRBJ1-2	NA	TRBD1
CASSARQVLNGSPLHF	TGTGCCAGCAGCGCCCGACAGGTTCTCAACGGGTCACCCCTCCACTTT	TRBV9	TRBJ1-6	NA	NA
CASTNGGVNQPQHF	TGTGCCAGCACCAACGGGGGGGTGAATCAGCCCCAGCATTTT	TRBV2	TRBJ1-5	few	NA
CASSVDRGAGELFF	TGCGCCAGCAGCGTAGACAGGGGGGCCGGGGAGCTGTTTTTT	TRBV5-1	TRBJ2-2	NA	TRBD1
CASSARGGAANYGYTF	TGTGCCAGTAGTGCCCGCGGGGGGGCAGCTAACTATGGCTACACCTTC	TRBV19	TRBJ1-2	NA	NA
CASSGGTSGVGYEQYF	TGCGCCAGCAGCGGAGGGACTAGCGGGGTGGGTTACGAGCAGTACTTC	TRBV5-1	TRBJ2-7	NA	TRBD2
CASSLDVWAEETQYF	TGTGCCAGCAGCTTGGATGTCTGGGCTGAAGAGACCCAGTACTTC	TRBV5-5	TRBJ2-5	few	NA
CASSVASGGYNEQFF	TGTGCCAGCAGCGTAGCTAGCGGGGGTTACAATGAGCAGTTCTTC	TRBV9	TRBJ2-1	few	TRBD2
CASTNLPTGEQYF	TGTGCCAGCACTAATCTTCCGACGGGCGAGCAGTACTTC	TRBV2	TRBJ2-7	NA	NA
CASSPEGGFSPQETQYF	TGCGCCAGCAGCCCTGAGGGCGGATTCAGCCCCCAAGAGACCCAGTACTTC	TRBV5-1	TRBJ2-5	NA	NA
CASSIGGGGSETQYF	TGTGCCAGTAGTATAGGGGGAGGGGGATCGGAGACCCAGTACTTC	TRBV19	TRBJ2-5	NA	NA
CASSLEQGASGKLFF	TGCGCCAGCAGCTTGGAACAGGGGGCTTCGGGAAAACTGTTTTTT	TRBV5-1	TRBJ1-4	once	TRBD1
CASSQGLAVSGELFF	TGCGCCAGCAGCCAAGGACTAGCGGTTTCCGGGGAGCTGTTTTTT	TRBV4-3	TRBJ2-2	NA	TRBD2
CASSLGDRNSPLHF	TGTGCCAGCAGCTTAGGGGACAGGAATTCACCCCTCCACTTT	TRBV11-3	TRBJ1-6	few	TRBD1
CASSRGGEQFF	TGTGCCAGCAGCCGAGGAGGCGAGCAGTTCTTC	TRBV5-4	TRBJ2-1	NA	NA
CASSISGMETQYF	TGTGCCAGTAGTATTTCCGGGATGGAGACCCAGTACTTC	TRBV19	TRBJ2-5	NA	NA
CASSVGNRFCNQPQHF	TGTGCCAGCAGCGTAGGCAACAGGTTCTGCAATCAGCCCCAGCATTTT	TRBV9	TRBJ1-5	few	NA
CATSRDRSGANVLTF	TGTGCCACCAGCAGAGACAGGTCTGGGGCCAACGTCCTGACTTTC	TRBV15	TRBJ2-6	NA	NA
CASSLGDSSYEQYF	TGTGCCAGCAGCTTAGGTGACAGCTCCTACGAGCAGTACTTC	TRBV11-3	TRBJ2-7	NA	NA
CSVEGFSGGIEQFF	TGCAGCGTTGAAGGGTTTAGCGGGGGGATTGAGCAGTTCTTC	TRBV29-1	TRBJ2-1	NA	TRBD2
CASSPRGDGYNEQFF	TGTGCCAGCTCACCACGGGGGGACGGCTACAATGAGCAGTTCTTC	TRBV18	TRBJ2-1	NA	NA
CASSLQGQTASYEQYF	TGTGCCAGCAGCTTGCAGGGACAGACAGCGTCCTACGAGCAGTACTTC	TRBV5-6	TRBJ2-7	NA	TRBD1
CASRDRIYQPQHF	TGTGCCAGTAGGGACAGAATTTATCAGCCCCAGCATTTT	TRBV19	TRBJ1-5	NA	NA
CASSLEFTANYGYTF	TGCGCCAGCAGCTTGGAGTTCACAGCAAACTATGGCTACACCTTC	TRBV5-1	TRBJ1-2	few	NA
CASSSFSGDTGELFF	TGTGCCAGCAGCTCGTTTTCAGGGGACACCGGGGAGCTGTTTTTT	TRBV11-2	TRBJ2-2	NA	NA
CATSREGATEAFF	TGTGCCACCAGCAGAGAAGGAGCCACTGAAGCTTTCTTT	TRBV15	TRBJ1-1	NA	NA
CASSLSGDSNTGELFF	TGTGCCAGCAGCTTAAGTGGGGACTCGAACACCGGGGAGCTGTTTTTT	TRBV7-6	TRBJ2-2	NA	NA
CASSAGGNRHQPQHF	TGTGCCAGCTCCGCCGGGGGTAACAGGCATCAGCCCCAGCATTTT	TRBV6-5	TRBJ1-5	few	NA
CASSLISGTLSVEQYF	TGTGCCAGCAGCTTAATTTCCGGGACACTTTCCGTCGAGCAGTACTTC	TRBV11-2	TRBJ2-7	few	NA
CASSPIPGSPEAFF	TGTGCCAGCAGCCCTATCCCAGGAAGCCCTGAAGCTTTCTTT	TRBV9	TRBJ1-1	NA	NA
CASSLGHGERTDTQYF	TGTGCCAGCAGCTTAGGTCACGGAGAACGCACAGATACGCAGTATTTT	TRBV7-6	TRBJ2-3	few	NA
CASSEPTGTRADTQYF	TGTGCCAGCAGCGAACCAACCGGGACTAGGGCAGATACGCAGTATTTT	TRBV7-9	TRBJ2-3	NA	TRBD2
CASSHRQGQANEKLFF	TGCGCCAGCAGCCACAGACAGGGGCAGGCTAATGAAAAACTGTTTTTT	TRBV4-1	TRBJ1-4	few	TRBD1
CASSYSTGDQPQHF	TGTGCCAGCAGTTACTCGACGGGGGATCAGCCCCAGCATTTT	TRBV6-5	TRBJ1-5	NA	NA
CASSLQGADTEAFF	TGTGCCAGCAGTTTACAGGGGGCGGACACTGAAGCTTTCTTT	TRBV6-5	TRBJ1-1	once	TRBD1
CASSLRGCGYTF	TGTGCCAGCAGCCTCCGGGGATGTGGCTACACCTTC	TRBV27	TRBJ1-2	NA	NA
CASSPPRQGYNSPLHF	TGTGCCAGCAGTCCTCCTCGACAGGGCTATAATTCACCCCTCCACTTT	TRBV7-9	TRBJ1-6	NA	TRBD1
CASSLHIDTQYF	TGTGCCAGCAGCTTGCACATAGATACGCAGTATTTT	TRBV11-3	TRBJ2-3	few	NA
CASSQDRGGAGRSSPLHF	TGCGCCAGCAGCCAAGACCGTGGGGGGGCGGGTAGGTCTTCACCCCTCCACTTT	TRBV4-3	TRBJ1-6	NA	NA
CASSVNSGGGYTDTQYF	TGCGCCAGCAGCGTAAACAGCGGGGGGGGTTACACAGATACGCAGTATTTT	TRBV5-1	TRBJ2-3	NA	TRBD2
CASSRRRGESGANVLTF	TGCGCCAGCAGCCGGCGCCGGGGGGAATCCGGGGCCAACGTCCTGACTTTC	TRBV4-1	TRBJ2-6	NA	TRBD2
CASRGGDSSGANVLTF	TGTGCCAGTAGAGGGGGGGATAGCTCTGGGGCCAACGTCCTGACTTTC	TRBV19	TRBJ2-6	few	NA
CASSTGTRSETQYF	TGTGCCAGCAGTACCGGGACTAGATCGGAGACCCAGTACTTC	TRBV5-4	TRBJ2-5	NA	TRBD2
CASSLIPQGSYNEQFF	TGCGCCAGCAGCTTGATTCCCCAGGGATCCTACAATGAGCAGTTCTTC	TRBV5-1	TRBJ2-1	NA	NA
CASSLATGVGTDTQYF	TGTGCCAGCTCACTTGCCACAGGAGTAGGTACAGATACGCAGTATTTT	TRBV18	TRBJ2-3	NA	NA
CASFRNTIYF	TGCGCCAGCTTTAGAAACACCATATATTTT	TRBV4-1	TRBJ1-3	NA	NA